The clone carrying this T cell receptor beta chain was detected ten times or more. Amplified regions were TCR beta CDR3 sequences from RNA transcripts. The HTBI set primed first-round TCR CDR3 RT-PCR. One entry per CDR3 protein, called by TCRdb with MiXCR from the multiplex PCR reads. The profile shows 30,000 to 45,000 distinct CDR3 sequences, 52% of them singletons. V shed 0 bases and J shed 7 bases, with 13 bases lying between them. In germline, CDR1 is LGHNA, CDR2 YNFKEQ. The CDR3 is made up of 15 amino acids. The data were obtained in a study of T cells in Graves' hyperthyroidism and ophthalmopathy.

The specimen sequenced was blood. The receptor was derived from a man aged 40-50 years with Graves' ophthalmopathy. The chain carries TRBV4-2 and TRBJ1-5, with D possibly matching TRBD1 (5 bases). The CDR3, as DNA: TGTGCCAGCAGCCAAGAGTTGAGGGGCCAACAGCCCCAGCATTTT. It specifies CASSQELRGQQPQHF.